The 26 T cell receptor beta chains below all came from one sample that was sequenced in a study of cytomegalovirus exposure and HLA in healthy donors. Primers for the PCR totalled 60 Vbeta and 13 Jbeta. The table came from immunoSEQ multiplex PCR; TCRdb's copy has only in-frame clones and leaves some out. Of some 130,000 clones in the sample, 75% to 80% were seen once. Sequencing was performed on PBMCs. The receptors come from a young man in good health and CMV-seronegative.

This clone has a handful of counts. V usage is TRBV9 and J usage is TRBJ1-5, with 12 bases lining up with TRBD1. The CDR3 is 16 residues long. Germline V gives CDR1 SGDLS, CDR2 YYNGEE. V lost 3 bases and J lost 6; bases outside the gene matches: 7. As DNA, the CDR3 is TGTGCCAGCAGCGGGGGACAGGGGGCGGAGGGTCAGCCCCAGCATTTT. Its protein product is CASSGGQGAEGQPQHF.

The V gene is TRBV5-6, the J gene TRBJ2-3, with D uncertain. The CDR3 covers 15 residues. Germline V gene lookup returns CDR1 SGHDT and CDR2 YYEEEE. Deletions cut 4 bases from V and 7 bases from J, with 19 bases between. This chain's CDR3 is CASSTYQTRSHTQYF. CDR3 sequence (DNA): TGTGCCAGCAGCACCTACCAAACGAGGAGCCATACGCAGTATTTT. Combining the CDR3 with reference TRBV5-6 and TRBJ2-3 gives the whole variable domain DAGVTQSPTHLIKTRGQQVTLRCSPKSGHDTVSWYQQALGQGPQFIFQYYEEEERQRGNFPDRFSGHQFPNYSSELNVNALLLGDSALYLCASSTYQTRSHTQYFGPGTRLTVL.

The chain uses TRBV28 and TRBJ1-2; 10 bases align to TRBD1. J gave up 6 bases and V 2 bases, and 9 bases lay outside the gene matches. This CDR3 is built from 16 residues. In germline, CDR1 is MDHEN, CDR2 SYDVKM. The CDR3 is CASSLNYGTGADGYTF. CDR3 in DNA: TGTGCCAGCAGTTTAAATTATGGGACAGGGGCTGATGGCTACACCTTC.

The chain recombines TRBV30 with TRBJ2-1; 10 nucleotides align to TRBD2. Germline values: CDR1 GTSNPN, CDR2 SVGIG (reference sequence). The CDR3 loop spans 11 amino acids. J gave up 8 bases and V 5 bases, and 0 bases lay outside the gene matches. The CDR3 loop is CAWGTSDEQFF. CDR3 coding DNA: TGTGCCTGGGGGACTAGCGATGAGCAGTTCTTC.

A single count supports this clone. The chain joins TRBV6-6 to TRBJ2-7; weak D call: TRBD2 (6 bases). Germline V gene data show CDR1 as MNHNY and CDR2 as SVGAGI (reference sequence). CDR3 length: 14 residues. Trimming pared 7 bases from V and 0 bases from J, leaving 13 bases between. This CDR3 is CASTPVGGSYEQYF. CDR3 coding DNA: TGTGCCAGCACCCCTGTCGGGGGCTCCTACGAGCAGTACTTC.

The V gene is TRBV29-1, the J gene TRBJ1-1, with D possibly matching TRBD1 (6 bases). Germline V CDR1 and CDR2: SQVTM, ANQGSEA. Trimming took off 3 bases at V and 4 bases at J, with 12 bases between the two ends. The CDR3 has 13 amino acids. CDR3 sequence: CSVEGGAGTEAFF. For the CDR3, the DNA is TGCAGCGTTGAGGGGGGGGCGGGCACTGAAGCTTTCTTT.

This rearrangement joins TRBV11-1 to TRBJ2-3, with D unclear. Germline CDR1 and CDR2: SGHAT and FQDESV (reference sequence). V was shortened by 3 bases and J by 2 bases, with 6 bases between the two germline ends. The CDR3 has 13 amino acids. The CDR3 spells CASSLASTDTQYF. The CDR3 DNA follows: TGTGCCAGCAGCTTGGCCTCCACAGATACGCAGTATTTT.

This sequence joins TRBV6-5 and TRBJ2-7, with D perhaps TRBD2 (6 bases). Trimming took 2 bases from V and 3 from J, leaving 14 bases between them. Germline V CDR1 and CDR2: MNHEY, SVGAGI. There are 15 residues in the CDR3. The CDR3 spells CASSYGGTVSYEQYF. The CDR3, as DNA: TGTGCCAGCAGTTACGGAGGGACCGTCAGCTACGAGCAGTACTTC.

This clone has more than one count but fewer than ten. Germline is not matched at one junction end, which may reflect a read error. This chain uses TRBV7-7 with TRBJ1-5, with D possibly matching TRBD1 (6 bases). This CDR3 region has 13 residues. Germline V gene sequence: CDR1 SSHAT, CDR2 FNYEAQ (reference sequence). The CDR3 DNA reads TGTGCTAGCAGCACAGGGAACAATCAGCCCCAGCATTTT. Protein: CASSTGNNQPQHF.

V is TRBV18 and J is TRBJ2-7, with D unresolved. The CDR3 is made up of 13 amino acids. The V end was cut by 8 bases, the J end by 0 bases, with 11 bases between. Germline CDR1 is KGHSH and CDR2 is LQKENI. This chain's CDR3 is CASTAGDSYEQYF. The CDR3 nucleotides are TGTGCCAGCACCGCCGGAGACTCCTACGAGCAGTACTTC.

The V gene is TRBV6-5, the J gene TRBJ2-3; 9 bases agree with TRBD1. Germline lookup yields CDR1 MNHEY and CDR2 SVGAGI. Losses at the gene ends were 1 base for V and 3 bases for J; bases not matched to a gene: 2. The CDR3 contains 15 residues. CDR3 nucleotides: TGTGCCAGCAGTTACTTGGGACAGGGAACAGATACGCAGTATTTT. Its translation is CASSYLGQGTDTQYF.

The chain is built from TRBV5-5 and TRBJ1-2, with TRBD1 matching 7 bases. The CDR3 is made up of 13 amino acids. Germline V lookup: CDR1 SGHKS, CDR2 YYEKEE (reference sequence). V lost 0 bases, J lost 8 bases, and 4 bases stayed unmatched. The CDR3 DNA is TGTGCCAGCAGCTTGGAGAGGGGGCTCGGCTACACCTTC. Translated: CASSLERGLGYTF. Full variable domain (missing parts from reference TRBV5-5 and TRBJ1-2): DAGVTQSPTHLIKTRGQQVTLRCSPISGHKSVSWYQQVLGQGPQFIFQYYEKEERGRGNFPDRFSARQFPNYSSELNVNALLLGDSALYLCASSLERGLGYTFGSGTRLTVV.

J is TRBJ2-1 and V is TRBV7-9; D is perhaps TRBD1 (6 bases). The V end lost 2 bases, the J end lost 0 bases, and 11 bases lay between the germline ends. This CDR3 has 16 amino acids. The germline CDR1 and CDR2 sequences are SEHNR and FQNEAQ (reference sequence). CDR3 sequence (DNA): TGTGCCAGCAGCTTAATGGGGACATCCTCCTACAATGAGCAGTTCTTC. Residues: CASSLMGTSSYNEQFF. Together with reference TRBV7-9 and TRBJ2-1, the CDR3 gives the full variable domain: DTGVSQNPRHKITKRGQNVTFRCDPISEHNRLYWYRQTLGQGPEFLTYFQNEAQLEKSRLLSDRFSAERPKGSFSTLEIQRTEQGDSAMYLCASSLMGTSSYNEQFFGPGTRLTVL.

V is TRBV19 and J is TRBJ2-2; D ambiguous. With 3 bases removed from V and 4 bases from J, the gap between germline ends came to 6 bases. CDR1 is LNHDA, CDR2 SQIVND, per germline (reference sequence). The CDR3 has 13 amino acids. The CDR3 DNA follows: TGTGCCAGTAGTATCTTCTCCACCGGGGAGCTGTTTTTT. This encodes CASSIFSTGELFF. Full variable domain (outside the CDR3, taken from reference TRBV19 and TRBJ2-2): DGGITQSPKYLFRKEGQNVTLSCEQNLNHDAMYWYRQDPGQGLRLIYYSQIVNDFQKGDIAEGYSVSREKKESFPLTVTSAQKNPTAFYLCASSIFSTGELFFGEGSRLTVL.

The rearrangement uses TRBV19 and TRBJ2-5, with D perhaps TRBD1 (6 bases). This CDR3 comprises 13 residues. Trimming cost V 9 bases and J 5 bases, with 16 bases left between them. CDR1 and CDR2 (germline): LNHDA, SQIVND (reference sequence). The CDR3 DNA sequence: TGTGCCAGCGCATCGACAGGACAGGAGACCCAGTACTTC. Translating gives CASASTGQETQYF.

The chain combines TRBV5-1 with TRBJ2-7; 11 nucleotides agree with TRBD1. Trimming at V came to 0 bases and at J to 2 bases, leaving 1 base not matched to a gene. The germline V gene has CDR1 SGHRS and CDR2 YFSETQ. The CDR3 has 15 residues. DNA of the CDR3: TGCGCCAGCAGCTTGGAGGGACAGGGGGCCTACGAGCAGTACTTC. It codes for CASSLEGQGAYEQYF.

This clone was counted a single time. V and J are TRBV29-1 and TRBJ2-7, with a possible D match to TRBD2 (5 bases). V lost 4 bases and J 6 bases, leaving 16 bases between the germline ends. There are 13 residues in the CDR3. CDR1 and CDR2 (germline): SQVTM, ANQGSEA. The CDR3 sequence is CSVGGVALTEQYF. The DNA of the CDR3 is TGCAGCGTTGGGGGAGTAGCTCTCACCGAGCAGTACTTC.

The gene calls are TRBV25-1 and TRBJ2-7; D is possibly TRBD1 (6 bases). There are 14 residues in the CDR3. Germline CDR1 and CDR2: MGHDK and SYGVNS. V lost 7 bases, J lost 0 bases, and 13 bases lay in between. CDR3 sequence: CASTFRDNSYEQYF. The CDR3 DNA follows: TGTGCCAGCACCTTTAGGGACAACTCCTACGAGCAGTACTTC.

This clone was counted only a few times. The CDR3: CASSEGQGANTEAFF. As DNA, the CDR3 is TGCGCCAGCAGTGAGGGACAGGGGGCGAACACTGAAGCTTTCTTT. The rearrangement joins TRBV10-1 to TRBJ1-1, with TRBD1 identical over 11 bases. Germline V lookup: CDR1 WNHNN, CDR2 SYGVQD (reference sequence). There are 15 residues in the CDR3. With 2 bases clipped from V and 1 base from J, the junction kept 0 bases outside the gene matches.

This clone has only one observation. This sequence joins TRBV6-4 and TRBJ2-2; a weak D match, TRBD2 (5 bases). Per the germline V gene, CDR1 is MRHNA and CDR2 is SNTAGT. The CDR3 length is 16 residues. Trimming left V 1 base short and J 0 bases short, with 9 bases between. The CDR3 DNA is TGTGCCAGCAGTGACTTTGCGGGCGCGAACACCGGGGAGCTGTTTTTT. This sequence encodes CASSDFAGANTGELFF.

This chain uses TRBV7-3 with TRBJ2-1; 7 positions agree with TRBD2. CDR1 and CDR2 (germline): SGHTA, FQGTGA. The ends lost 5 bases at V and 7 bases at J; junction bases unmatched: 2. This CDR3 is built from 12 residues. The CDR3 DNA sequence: TGTGCCAGCAGCCCCGGGAGGAATGAGCAGTTCTTC. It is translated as CASSPGRNEQFF.

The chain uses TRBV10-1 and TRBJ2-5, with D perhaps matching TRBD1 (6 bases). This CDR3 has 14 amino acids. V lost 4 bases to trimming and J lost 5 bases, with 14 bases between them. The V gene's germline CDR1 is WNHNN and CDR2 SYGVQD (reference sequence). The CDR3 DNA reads TGCGCCAGCAGTGGGGACATATACCGGGAGACCCAGTACTTC. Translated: CASSGDIYRETQYF.

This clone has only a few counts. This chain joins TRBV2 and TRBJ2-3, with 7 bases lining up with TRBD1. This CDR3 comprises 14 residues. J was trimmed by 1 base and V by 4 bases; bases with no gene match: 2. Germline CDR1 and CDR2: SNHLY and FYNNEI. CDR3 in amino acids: CASSVQGGTDTQYF. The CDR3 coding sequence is TGTGCCAGCAGTGTGCAGGGGGGCACAGATACGCAGTATTTT.

The CDR3 spells CASSRAGSLINEQFF. The CDR3 nucleotides read TGTGCCAGCAGTAGGGCGGGTTCCCTGATCAATGAGCAGTTCTTC. The V and J genes are TRBV6-1 and TRBJ2-1, with a tentative D call TRBD2 (5 bases). Germline assignment: CDR1 MNHNS and CDR2 SASEGT. This CDR3 contains 15 residues. V lost 5 bases and J 6 bases, leaving 17 bases between the germline ends.

Here the CDR3 DNA reads TGTGCCAGCAGGAGAGTTGGAGGCGAGCAGTACTTC. It yields the protein CASRRVGGEQYF. The J gene is TRBJ2-7, the V gene TRBV27; D is possibly TRBD2 (5 bases). V lost 6 bases and J lost 6, with 12 bases in between. Germline CDR1 and CDR2: MNHEY and SMNVEV (reference sequence). There are 12 residues in the CDR3.

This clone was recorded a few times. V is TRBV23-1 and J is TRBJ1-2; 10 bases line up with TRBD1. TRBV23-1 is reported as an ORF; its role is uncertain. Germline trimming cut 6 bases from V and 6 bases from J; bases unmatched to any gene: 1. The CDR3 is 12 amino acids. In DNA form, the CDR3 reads TGCGCCAGCAGCGGGACAGGGGATGGCTACACCTTC. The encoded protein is CASSGTGDGYTF.